The next 26 T cell receptor beta chains were all read from a single sample in a study of T-cell reconstitution after alpha-beta-depleted transplantation in children. Preparation of the TCRbeta library was carried out with unique molecular identifiers. Via MiXCR, TCRdb re-called the PCR reads, giving one row per CDR3 protein. The sample lists approximately 170,000 distinct CDR3 sequences, more than 9.5% seen once, with over 10% in the top ten. Sequenced material: PBMCs, taken before TCRalphabeta/CD19-depleted stem cell transplant. These receptors were collected from a boy aged 2-9 years with acute myeloid leukemia, due to receive a stem cell transplant.

This clonotype was found many times. The chain carries TRBV5-1 and TRBJ2-2; TRBD1 aligns across 10 bases. J was trimmed by 7 bases and V by 3 bases; bases with no gene match: 6. Germline CDR1 reads SGHRS; CDR2 reads YFSETQ. This CDR3 has 15 residues. Here the CDR3 reads CASSSGTGDVGELFF. The CDR3 DNA reads as TGCGCCAGCAGCTCCGGGACAGGGGACGTCGGGGAGCTGTTTTTT.

Ten or more counts support this clonotype. This chain links TRBV7-9 with TRBJ2-3; D remains ambiguous. The CDR3 has 14 amino acids. CDR1 is SEHNR and CDR2 is FQNEAQ in the germline V gene (reference sequence). V was clipped by 4 bases and J by 2 bases, with 10 bases between them. In DNA form, the CDR3 reads TGTGCCAGCAGCTCACGGACCTACACAGATACGCAGTATTTT. The encoded protein is CASSSRTYTDTQYF.

Many counts were recorded for this clonotype. CDR3 protein: CASSLQLTGDSTDTQYF. The CDR3, as DNA: TGCGCCAGCAGTCTTCAGCTGACAGGGGATAGCACAGATACGCAGTATTTT. This chain links TRBV4-1 with TRBJ2-3, with 8 bases lining up with TRBD1. V was clipped by 6 bases and J by 0 bases; unmatched bases: 11. The CDR3 is 17 residues long. CDR1 is MGHRA, CDR2 YSYEKL, per germline.

This clonotype was recorded many times. The chain combines TRBV15 with TRBJ2-3; D ambiguous. V lost 1 base and J 2 bases, leaving 4 bases between the germline ends. This CDR3 contains 13 residues. Germline assignment: CDR1 LNHNV and CDR2 YYDKDF (reference sequence). The CDR3 is CATSRVATDTQYF. For the CDR3, the DNA is TGTGCCACCAGCAGAGTCGCCACAGATACGCAGTATTTT.

This clonotype was found a few times. A read error is possible here, since a much larger clone lies one base away. This chain uses TRBV20-1 with TRBJ1-2, with 9 bases lining up with TRBD1. The V gene's germline CDR1 is DFQATT and CDR2 SNEGSKA (reference sequence). The CDR3 has 14 amino acids. CDR3 bases: TGCAGTGCTAGAGGACAGGGGGGCAACTATGGCTACCCCTTC. Protein: CSARGQGGNYGYPF.

This clonotype was seen repeatedly, ten times or more. This chain joins TRBV12-3 or TRBV12-4 and TRBJ1-1, with a tentative D call TRBD1 (5 bases). This CDR3 contains 14 residues. The V gene lost 1 base and the J gene lost 8 bases, with 14 bases spanning the gap. The CDR3 is CASSLDRQQNEAFF. The CDR3 DNA reads as TGTGCCAGCAGTTTAGACCGACAGCAAAACGAAGCTTTCTTT.

Points on this clonotype: A much larger clone differs from this one at a single base, so this may be a read error. J is TRBJ2-1 and V is TRBV28; D gene uncertain. The CDR3 sequence is 10 residues long. Germline V gene lookup returns CDR1 MDHEN and CDR2 SYDVKM. V was pared by 8 bases and J by 10 bases, with 9 bases between. The CDR3 DNA follows: TGTGCCAGCGGTCACTTAGAGCAGTTCTTC. This codes for CASGHLEQFF.

Many counts were recorded for this clonotype. The rearrangement links TRBV20-1 to TRBJ2-3; TRBD2 aligns across 7 bases. The CDR3 is made up of 13 amino acids. The germline gives CDR1 DFQATT, CDR2 SNEGSKA (reference sequence). V lost 6 bases to trimming and J lost 0 bases; unmatched junction nucleotides: 3. The CDR3 loop reads CSAASGSTDTQYF. The CDR3 DNA sequence: TGCAGTGCAGCTAGCGGAAGCACAGATACGCAGTATTTT.

With regard to this clonotype: This may stem from a read error, because a much larger clone lies one nucleotide away. The chain is built from TRBV6-5 and TRBJ1-2; the match to TRBD1 covers 7 bases. Germline V gene sequence: CDR1 MNHEY, CDR2 SVGAGI. CDR3 size: 15 residues. For the CDR3, the DNA is TGTGCCAGCAGATCTCGAACAGGGGAGGGAGGGGGCTGCACCTTC. Residues: CASRSRTGEGGGCTF.

On this clonotype: A much bigger clone sits one base away, suggesting this may be a read error. Given the absence of the conserved phenylalanine or tryptophan at the CDR3 end, a read error is likely. The chain uses TRBV29-1 and TRBJ2-1, with TRBD1 matching 7 bases. This CDR3 is built from 12 residues. Germline V gives CDR1 SQVTM, CDR2 ANQGSEA. With V trimmed by 7 bases and J by 4 bases, 4 bases remained unmatched. CDR3 DNA sequence: TGCAGCGCGGGACAGATATACAATGAGCAGTTCTTG. It encodes CSAGQIYNEQFL.

This clonotype has a count of ten or more. This chain connects TRBV20-1 to TRBJ2-7; 15 bases line up with TRBD2. The CDR3 contains 14 residues. V was clipped by 2 bases and J by 7 bases; unmatched bases: 3. Germline V gene data show CDR1 as DFQATT and CDR2 as SNEGSKA (reference sequence). CDR3 in amino acids: CSARIGLAGGEQYF. The CDR3 DNA reads as TGCAGTGCTAGAATAGGACTAGCGGGAGGGGAGCAGTACTTC.

Ten or more counts support this clonotype. The chain uses TRBV12-3 or TRBV12-4 and TRBJ2-6, with no clear D. Trimming pared 6 bases from V and 0 bases from J, leaving 3 bases between. This CDR3 comprises 13 residues. The CDR3 nucleotides are TGTGCCAGCAGACTCTCTGGGGCCAACGTCCTGACTTTC. Translation: CASRLSGANVLTF.

This clonotype was observed a single time. Just one base apart from a much larger clone, this may be a read error. V and J are TRBV5-1 and TRBJ1-1; perhaps TRBD1 as D (5 bases). The CDR3 is 14 amino acids. Germline loops: CDR1 SGHRS, CDR2 YFSETQ. V shed 3 bases and J shed 3 bases, with 12 bases lying between them. CDR3 coding DNA: TGCGCCAGCAGCTCGGGGGTGGGACACACTGAAGCTTTCTTT. It encodes CASSSGVGHTEAFF.

There are many counts of this clonotype. The V call is TRBV6-6, the J call TRBJ1-2; D not certain. Between the trimmed V and J ends, which lost 4 bases and 2 bases, there was a span of 8 bases. Germline assignment: CDR1 MNHNY and CDR2 SVGAGI (reference sequence). The CDR3 totals 13 residues. CDR3 nucleotides: TGTGCCAGCAGTTTGGAGGAAAACTATGGCTACACCTTC. The encoded protein is CASSLEENYGYTF.

Turning to this clonotype: A much larger clone differs by one base, so this may be a read error. The V and J genes are TRBV12-3 or TRBV12-4 and TRBJ2-3; D is possibly TRBD1 (6 bases). The CDR3 is made up of 14 amino acids. Trimming took 11 bases from V and 1 from J, leaving 16 bases between them. CDR3 loop: CADRGGAGTDTQYF. DNA for the CDR3: TGTGCCGACAGAGGGGGAGCCGGCACAGATACGCAGTATTTT.

The table lists this clonotype with many counts. J is TRBJ2-5 and V is TRBV5-1, with 8 bases aligning to TRBD1. Germline values: CDR1 SGHRS, CDR2 YFSETQ. The length of the CDR3 is 12 residues. The V gene end was trimmed by 3 bases and the J gene end by 5 bases; junction bases not matched to a gene: 0. The DNA of the CDR3 is TGCGCCAGCAGCTGGACAGGGGAGACCCAGTACTTC. This gives the protein CASSWTGETQYF.

The chain links TRBV9 to TRBJ1-1; D possibly corresponds to TRBD1 (5 bases). Germline V gene lookup returns CDR1 SGDLS and CDR2 YYNGEE. The CDR3 is 14 amino acids. Trimming left V 0 bases short and J 5 bases short, with 11 bases between. The CDR3 DNA reads as TGTGCCAGCAGCGTAGATGGGGGAGGGACTGAAGCTTTCTTT. Its protein product is CASSVDGGGTEAFF.

This chain joins TRBV7-9 and TRBJ1-1; tentative D call: TRBD1 (5 bases). Germline V lookup: CDR1 SEHNR, CDR2 FQNEAQ (reference sequence). The V gene lost 5 bases and the J gene lost 8 bases, with 9 bases spanning the gap. The CDR3 runs to 11 residues. The CDR3 nucleotides are TGTGCCAGCAGCCACGGGGCGGAAGCTTTCTTT. Amino acid sequence: CASSHGAEAFF.

This clonotype has ten or more counts. The J gene is TRBJ1-1, the V gene TRBV12-3 or TRBV12-4; the D gene is possibly TRBD1 (6 bases). Trimming removed 2 bases at V and 2 bases at J, with 9 bases between. The CDR3 loop spans 14 amino acids. CDR3 bases: TGTGCCAGCAGTTTATTACAGGGTAACACTGAAGCTTTCTTT. It translates to CASSLLQGNTEAFF.

This clonotype has at least ten counts. The rearrangement joins TRBV27 to TRBJ2-4; TRBD2 might be the D (6 bases). The CDR3 is 14 amino acids. V was shortened by 5 bases and J by 8 bases, with 16 bases between the two germline ends. CDR1 is MNHEY, CDR2 SMNVEV, per germline (reference sequence). The CDR3 sequence: CASSLGRGSDIQYF. The CDR3 nucleotides are TGTGCCAGCAGTCTGGGGCGGGGTTCGGACATTCAGTACTTC.

This clonotype showed up many times. This sequence joins TRBV7-8 and TRBJ2-5; TRBD2 is a possible D gene (6 bases). Deletions cut 5 bases from V and 7 bases from J, with 29 bases between. The CDR3 runs to 18 residues. CDR1 SGHVS and CDR2 FQNEAQ come from the germline V gene. The DNA for the CDR3 is TGTGCCAGCAGCCCCCGGTTCGTTGCGGGGCGACATTTGTGGACCCAGTACTTC. Translation: CASSPRFVAGRHLWTQYF.

This clonotype showed up just once. This may arise from a read error, as a much more abundant clone is one base away. The rearrangement uses TRBV6-4 and TRBJ2-3; 14 bases map to TRBD2. The J segment lost 2 bases and the V segment lost 10 bases, leaving 8 bases of the junction unmatched. The CDR3 length is 16 residues. Germline-derived CDR1 and CDR2 are MRHNA and SNTAGT. Written as DNA, the CDR3 is TGTGCCAAACCGGGACTAGCGGGAGTGTACACAGATACGCAGTATTTT. Protein product: CAKPGLAGVYTDTQYF.

This clonotype was seen at least ten times. The rearrangement joins TRBV12-3 or TRBV12-4 to TRBJ1-5; 7 nucleotides agree with TRBD1. This CDR3 comprises 15 residues. V lost 7 bases to trimming and J lost 0 bases; unmatched junction nucleotides: 6. The CDR3 spells CASIADRRSNQPQHF. The CDR3 coding sequence is TGTGCCAGCATCGCGGACAGGCGTAGCAATCAGCCCCAGCATTTT.

This clonotype was picked up many times. The rearrangement uses TRBV25-1 and TRBJ2-5, with D perhaps TRBD2 (5 bases). Trimming pared 1 base from V and 5 bases from J, leaving 11 bases between. Per the germline V gene, CDR1 is MGHDK and CDR2 is SYGVNS. The CDR3 contains 14 residues. The CDR3 loop is CASSEFVGGETQYF. The DNA for the CDR3 is TGTGCCAGCAGTGAATTTGTGGGCGGGGAGACCCAGTACTTC. Supplemented by reference TRBV25-1 and TRBJ2-5, the full variable domain reads EADIYQTPRYLVIGTGKKITLECSQTMGHDKMYWYQQDPGMELHLIHYSYGVNSTEKGDLSSESTVSRIRTEHFPLTLESARPSHTSQYLCASSEFVGGETQYFGPGTRLLVL.

This clonotype was picked up many times. J is TRBJ1-2 and V is TRBV20-1; D is unresolved. The germline V gene has CDR1 DFQATT and CDR2 SNEGSKA (reference sequence). The CDR3 extends over 13 amino acids. V lost 3 bases to trimming and J lost 4 bases, with 12 bases between them. CDR3: CSARTYTVYGYTF. The CDR3 coding sequence is TGCAGTGCTAGGACCTACACAGTCTATGGCTACACCTTC.

This clonotype was counted at least ten times. V usage is TRBV5-1 and J usage is TRBJ2-2; TRBD2 aligns across 9 bases. Looked up from germline, CDR1 is SGHRS and CDR2 is YFSETQ. The CDR3 sequence is 17 residues long. V shed 0 bases, J shed 5 bases, and the junction held 8 bases outside the gene matches. The CDR3 DNA reads as TGCGCCAGCAGCTTGGAGTCGGTAGCGGGAGAAACCGGGGAGCTGTTTTTT. Protein sequence: CASSLESVAGETGELFF.